One and the same sample provided the 28 T cell receptor beta chains below, sequenced in a study of blood T cell repertoires in COVID-19. Method: immunoSEQ multiplex PCR; TCRdb's copy keeps in-frame clones and lacks some. The repertoire consists of hundreds of thousands of clones, with about nine tenths occurring once and the leading ten covering roughly 2.5%. The source material was PBMCs or T cells enriched from blood (not recorded which). The receptors were gathered from a man aged 60-69 years who had recovered from COVID-19.

V and J are TRBV19 and TRBJ1-4, with 8 bases that match TRBD1. CDR1 and CDR2 from the germline V gene are LNHDA and SQIVND (reference sequence). This CDR3 comprises 14 residues. Germline trimming cut 1 base from V and 7 bases from J; bases unmatched to any gene: 2. The CDR3 coding sequence is TGTGCCAGTAGTATAGGGACAGGGTTTGAAAAACTGTTTTTT. Translation gives CASSIGTGFEKLFF.

CDR3 sequence: CATAGGPDTQYF. DNA of the CDR3: TGTGCCACAGCGGGGGGGCCCGATACGCAGTATTTT. The chain carries TRBV28 and TRBJ2-3; TRBD2 agrees at 10 bases. Germline CDR1 is MDHEN and CDR2 is SYDVKM. Germline trimming cut 10 bases from V and 6 bases from J; bases unmatched to any gene: 4. The CDR3 consists of 12 residues.

The chain recombines TRBV19 with TRBJ1-5; no clear D gene. Germline CDR1 LNHDA, CDR2 SQIVND (reference sequence). V was clipped by 1 base and J by 0 bases, with 7 bases between them. This CDR3 region has 15 residues. DNA for the CDR3: TGTGCCAGTAGTATAGCGAGTTATAGCAATCAGCCCCAGCATTTT. Protein sequence: CASSIASYSNQPQHF.

Note on this clone: The junction departs from the called germline gene at one end, perhaps through a read error. This chain uses TRBV7-6 with TRBJ2-7, with D possibly being TRBD2 (5 bases). Germline CDR1 reads SGHVS; CDR2 reads FNYEAQ. The CDR3 totals 15 residues. In DNA, the CDR3 is TGTGCCAGCAGCCCTGTCCTAGCTCTCGTCCACGAACAGTACTTC. This encodes CASSPVLALVHEQYF.

CDR3 sequence (DNA): TGTGCCAGCAGACCCGGGACCTACGAGCAGTACTTC. It is translated as CASRPGTYEQYF. The chain has TRBV6-5 and TRBJ2-7, with D possibly being TRBD2 (5 bases). V dropped 6 bases and J dropped 2 bases, with 8 bases sitting between them. CDR1 is MNHEY and CDR2 is SVGAGI in the germline V gene. The CDR3 covers 12 residues.

The chain joins TRBV10-3 to TRBJ2-7; perhaps TRBD1 as D (7 bases). In germline, CDR1 is ENHRY, CDR2 SYGVKD. The CDR3 runs to 16 residues. Trimming cost V 2 bases and J 2 bases, with 16 bases left between them. Here the CDR3 reads CAISEGRGGGAYEQYF. The CDR3 DNA reads TGTGCCATCAGTGAGGGAAGAGGAGGGGGCGCCTACGAGCAGTACTTC.

The genes are TRBV7-8 and TRBJ1-5; 8 positions match TRBD1. Per germline, CDR1 SGHVS and CDR2 FQNEAQ. The CDR3 has 18 amino acids. The V segment lost 3 bases and the J segment 0 bases; nucleotides outside the gene matches: 10. The CDR3 coding sequence is TGTGCCAGCAGCTTGAAGGCTGGGACAGGTTATAGCAATCAGCCCCAGCATTTT. This translates into CASSLKAGTGYSNQPQHF. Looking up the rest from reference TRBV7-8 and TRBJ1-5 gives the full variable domain: GAGVSQSPRYKVAKRGQDVALRCDPISGHVSLFWYQQALGQGPEFLTYFQNEAQLDKSGLPSDRFFAERPEGSVSTLKIQRTQQEDSAVYLCASSLKAGTGYSNQPQHFGDGTRLSIL.

This sequence joins TRBV6-2 or TRBV6-3 and TRBJ1-6, with TRBD1 as a possible D gene (6 bases). The germline CDR1 and CDR2 sequences are MNHEY and SVGEGT. The CDR3 totals 14 residues. V shed 4 bases and J shed 8 bases, with 12 bases lying between them. The CDR3 protein is CASSFTGLDSPLHF. The CDR3 DNA reads as TGTGCCAGCAGTTTCACAGGGTTGGATTCACCCCTCCACTTT.

CDR3 region: CASSPGGGGAAETQYF. The CDR3 nucleotides are TGTGCCAGCAGCCCAGGAGGGGGGGGTGCCGCGGAGACCCAGTACTTC. This chain connects TRBV5-4 to TRBJ2-5, with a possible D match to TRBD2 (7 bases). The CDR3 length is 16 residues. The V gene lost 4 bases and the J gene lost 5 bases, with 21 bases spanning the gap. Germline assignment: CDR1 SGHNT and CDR2 YYREEE (reference sequence).

This clone was seen only once. J is TRBJ1-3 and V is TRBV7-6; TRBD1 aligns across 10 bases. Germline loops: CDR1 SGHVS, CDR2 FNYEAQ. CDR3 length: 18 amino acids. The V segment lost 5 bases and the J segment 0 bases; nucleotides outside the gene matches: 10. DNA of the CDR3: TGTGCCAGCAGCCGATGGGGGGACAGGGGCTACTCTGGAAACACCATATATTTT. Protein product: CASSRWGDRGYSGNTIYF.

The chain joins TRBV30 to TRBJ1-2; D might be TRBD1 (6 bases). V lost 0 bases and J lost 7, with 12 bases in between. Germline assignment: CDR1 GTSNPN and CDR2 SVGIG (reference sequence). This CDR3 is built from 13 residues. The CDR3 sequence: CAWSVQGIGGYTF. The CDR3 nucleotides read TGTGCCTGGAGTGTGCAGGGGATAGGTGGCTACACCTTC.

This rearrangement joins TRBV2 to TRBJ2-1; the D gene is possibly TRBD2 (6 bases). The V end lost 4 bases, the J end lost 6 bases, and 10 bases lay between the germline ends. Germline V lookup: CDR1 SNHLY, CDR2 FYNNEI. The CDR3 consists of 13 residues. The DNA for the CDR3 is TGTGCCAGCAGTGGGAGACTAGGCAATGAGCAGTTCTTC. Translated: CASSGRLGNEQFF. The entire variable domain, with the rest obtained from reference TRBV2 and TRBJ2-1, is as follows: EPEVTQTPSHQVTQMGQEVILRCVPISNHLYFYWYRQILGQKVEFLVSFYNNEISEKSEIFDDQFSVERPDGSNFTLKIRSTKLEDSAMYFCASSGRLGNEQFFGPGTRLTVL.

This clone has more than one count but fewer than ten. The genes are TRBV30 and TRBJ2-7; 9 nucleotides line up with TRBD2. The V gene's germline CDR1 is GTSNPN and CDR2 SVGIG (reference sequence). The CDR3 totals 16 residues. V trimming: 2 bases; J trimming: 4 bases; junction bases outside the gene matches: 12. In DNA form, the CDR3 reads TGTGCCTGGAGTCGAGGGACTAGCTCTTCTTCGTACGAGCAGTACTTC. Translation gives CAWSRGTSSSSYEQYF.

The chain uses TRBV19 and TRBJ2-1; D not certain. The CDR3 spans 13 residues. Trimming shortened V by 7 bases and J by 5 bases, and 12 bases separated the two germline ends. CDR1 is LNHDA and CDR2 is SQIVND in the germline V gene (reference sequence). CDR3 DNA sequence: TGTGCCAGTATGACTCGGATTAACAATGAGCAGTTCTTC. This encodes CASMTRINNEQFF. Looking up the rest from reference TRBV19 and TRBJ2-1 gives the full variable domain: DGGITQSPKYLFRKEGQNVTLSCEQNLNHDAMYWYRQDPGQGLRLIYYSQIVNDFQKGDIAEGYSVSREKKESFPLTVTSAQKNPTAFYLCASMTRINNEQFFGPGTRLTVL.

This clone was counted once. This sequence joins TRBV6-2 or TRBV6-3 and TRBJ1-1; TRBD1 matches at 10 bases. CDR1 and CDR2 (germline): MNHEY, SVGEGT. The CDR3 is 13 residues long. With 6 bases clipped from V and 7 bases from J, the junction kept 5 bases outside the gene matches. The CDR3 region is CASSRTGGNEAFF. The CDR3, as DNA: TGTGCCAGCAGCAGGACAGGGGGAAATGAAGCTTTCTTT.

The chain uses TRBV7-6 and TRBJ2-1; tentative D call: TRBD1 (5 bases). The germline V gene has CDR1 SGHVS and CDR2 FNYEAQ. The length of the CDR3 is 16 residues. V lost 1 base, J lost 6 bases, and 16 bases lay in between. The CDR3 region is CASSLGGLGQGNEQFF. CDR3 sequence (DNA): TGTGCCAGCAGCTTAGGGGGCCTTGGGCAGGGCAATGAGCAGTTCTTC.

This clone showed up just once. The V gene is TRBV12-3 or TRBV12-4, the J gene TRBJ1-1, with a possible D match to TRBD1 (5 bases). V was shortened by 4 bases and J by 0 bases, with 6 bases between the two germline ends. The CDR3 contains 13 residues. CDR3: CASSSQVNTEAFF. In DNA, the CDR3 is TGTGCCAGCAGTTCACAGGTGAACACTGAAGCTTTCTTT.

This clone is a singleton in its sample. The gene calls are TRBV12-5 and TRBJ1-6, with 8 bases identical to TRBD1. Germline V gene lookup returns CDR1 LGHNT and CDR2 FRNRAP. The V segment lost 1 base and the J segment 11 bases; nucleotides outside the gene matches: 4. This CDR3 region has 14 residues. DNA for the CDR3: TGTGCTAGTGGTTTGGACGGACAGGGAACACCCCTCCACTTT. Translation gives CASGLDGQGTPLHF.

The rearrangement uses TRBV9 and TRBJ2-2, with TRBD1 matching 7 bases. The V gene end was trimmed by 3 bases and the J gene end by 0 bases; junction bases not matched to a gene: 5. The CDR3 extends over 16 amino acids. Germline CDR1 reads SGDLS; CDR2 reads YYNGEE. The CDR3 spells CASSAGGMANTGELFF. Here the CDR3 DNA reads TGTGCCAGCAGCGCAGGGGGTATGGCGAACACCGGGGAGCTGTTTTTT.

The V and J genes are TRBV18 and TRBJ1-1, with a weak D call TRBD1 (5 bases). Looked up from germline, CDR1 is KGHSH and CDR2 is LQKENI. V lost 2 bases and J 2 bases, leaving 9 bases between the germline ends. The CDR3 is made up of 14 amino acids. DNA of the CDR3: TGTGCCAGCTCACCAGGACAAAGAAACACTGAAGCTTTCTTT. Translating gives CASSPGQRNTEAFF. Full variable domain (missing parts from reference TRBV18 and TRBJ1-1): NAGVMQNPRHLVRRRGQEARLRCSPMKGHSHVYWYRQLPEEGLKFMVYLQKENIIDESGMPKERFSAEFPKEGPSILRIQQVVRGDSAAYFCASSPGQRNTEAFFGQGTRLTVV.

This clone was found once. The chain employs TRBV5-5 and TRBJ1-2, with D perhaps matching TRBD1 (5 bases). The CDR3 spans 13 residues. The V gene's germline CDR1 is SGHKS and CDR2 YYEKEE (reference sequence). Trimming removed 2 bases from V and 6 bases from J, with 11 bases in between. The CDR3 sequence: CASSLPGGNGYTF. The CDR3 DNA sequence: TGTGCCAGCAGCTTACCCGGGGGTAATGGCTACACCTTC.

This chain joins TRBV4-2 and TRBJ1-1; D uncertain. The V gene lost 1 base and the J gene lost 6 bases, with 18 bases spanning the gap. CDR1 LGHNA and CDR2 YNFKEQ come from the germline V gene. The CDR3 runs 16 residues. CDR3 in DNA: TGTGCCAGCAGCCAAGGGGGAGGGTATCTATCGGCTGAAGCTTTCTTT. It codes for CASSQGGGYLSAEAFF.

For the CDR3, the DNA is TGTGCCAGCAGCTTATCGAGGGGGCGCGGGGAAAAACTGTTTTTT. It yields the protein CASSLSRGRGEKLFF. This rearrangement joins TRBV7-9 to TRBJ1-4; 7 bases map to TRBD1. This CDR3 spans 15 amino acids. V was pared by 2 bases and J by 8 bases, with 8 bases of the junction left unmatched. The V gene's germline CDR1 is SEHNR and CDR2 FQNEAQ (reference sequence).

This rearrangement joins TRBV19 to TRBJ1-4, with a possible D match to TRBD1 (6 bases). CDR1 is LNHDA and CDR2 is SQIVND in the germline V gene (reference sequence). Trimming cost V 5 bases and J 7 bases, with 17 bases left between them. This CDR3 has 15 amino acids. The CDR3: CASSEGHHRFEKLFF. The CDR3 nucleotides read TGTGCCAGTAGTGAGGGACACCATCGTTTTGAAAAACTGTTTTTT.

The gene calls are TRBV11-2 and TRBJ1-4, with D perhaps TRBD1 (6 bases). Germline values: CDR1 SGHAT, CDR2 FQNNGV. The CDR3 has 15 residues. The V gene lost 1 base and the J gene lost 6 bases, with 12 bases spanning the gap. The CDR3 region has the DNA TGTGCCAGCAGCTTAGGCGGCGGGGGCGATGAAAAACTGTTTTTT. Amino acids: CASSLGGGGDEKLFF.

For the CDR3, the DNA is TGTGCCAGCAGCGTCGGGACAGAGTATGGCTACACCTTC. Its translation is CASSVGTEYGYTF. V usage is TRBV9 and J usage is TRBJ1-2, with 7 bases identical to TRBD1. V lost 2 bases and J lost 5; bases outside the gene matches: 3. The CDR3 spans 13 residues. Germline V gives CDR1 SGDLS, CDR2 YYNGEE.

The chain is built from TRBV5-1 and TRBJ2-2; TRBD1 matches at 7 bases. The CDR3 runs to 14 residues. Germline values: CDR1 SGHRS, CDR2 YFSETQ. V dropped 5 bases and J dropped 0; count of bases not matched to a gene: 1. This chain's CDR3 is CASRTGSNTGELFF. The DNA of the CDR3 is TGCGCCAGCAGGACAGGGTCGAACACCGGGGAGCTGTTTTTT.

J is TRBJ2-1 and V is TRBV3-1 (or the pseudogene TRBV3-2); D possibly corresponds to TRBD2 (5 bases). Germline values: CDR1 LGHDT, CDR2 YNNKEL (reference sequence). The CDR3 is 14 amino acids. The V gene lost 1 base and the J gene lost 6 bases, with 10 bases spanning the gap. CDR3 DNA sequence: TGTGCCAGCAGCCAAGTCGAGGGTCGCAATGAGCAGTTCTTC. Protein: CASSQVEGRNEQFF.